The 13 T cell receptor beta chains given below trace back to one sample, sequenced in a study of identical twins (dated by TCRdb to 2015 to 2016). The method was 5' RACE. Sequencing instrument: Illumina HiSeq 2000. TCRdb ran its own pipeline on the public reads, namely fastp trimming at Q25 and MiXCR clone calling, and kept in-frame beta chains. Each record represents a unique CDR3 protein, reported with the most common genes and DNA among its rows. This sample comprises hundreds of thousands of distinct CDR3 sequences, about 7% of them detected only once. Roughly 3.9% of the sample belongs to the ten largest clones. The sample was also linked to a second study, of yellow fever vaccine responses in identical twins.

Sequenced input: memory (CD45RO+) T cells sorted from blood. Reading the label with the study, this specimen's cell subset or site is: CD45RO+ enriched T cells. The receptor source for this set is a woman aged 18-29 years in good health.

CDR3 protein: CAIIGDSPTGELFF. The DNA of the CDR3 is TGTGCCATCATCGGGGACAGCCCCACCGGGGAGCTGTTTTTT. This chain joins TRBV10-3 and TRBJ2-2; 7 bases align to TRBD1. J gave up 4 bases and V 7 bases, and 6 bases lay outside the gene matches. The CDR3 totals 14 residues. CDR1 and CDR2 (germline): ENHRY, SYGVKD.

This clonotype has ten or more counts. The rearrangement joins TRBV15 to TRBJ2-3, with TRBD1 matching 8 bases. Germline V gene sequence: CDR1 LNHNV, CDR2 YYDKDF (reference sequence). This CDR3 has 15 residues. V lost 5 bases to trimming and J lost 4 bases; unmatched junction nucleotides: 8. The CDR3 DNA reads TGTGCCACCAGCGGCAAGGACAGGGTTGCAGATACGCAGTATTTT. This encodes CATSGKDRVADTQYF.

This clonotype was seen repeatedly, ten times or more. V gene TRBV5-1 combines with J gene TRBJ2-3, with D uncertain. V was clipped by 4 bases and J by 0 bases, with 12 bases between them. CDR1 is SGHRS and CDR2 is YFSETQ in the germline V gene. This CDR3 contains 15 residues. CDR3 sequence (DNA): TGCGCCAGCAGCCCCCGGTCGTCTAGCACAGATACGCAGTATTTT. Protein: CASSPRSSSTDTQYF. Combining the CDR3 with reference TRBV5-1 and TRBJ2-3 gives the whole variable domain KAGVTQTPRYLIKTRGQQVTLSCSPISGHRSVSWYQQTPGQGLQFLFEYFSETQRNKGNFPGRFSGRQFSNSRSEMNVSTLELGDSALYLCASSPRSSSTDTQYFGPGTRLTVL.

A note on this clonotype: This CDR3 is missing its conserved last phenylalanine or tryptophan, likely due to a read error. This chain joins TRBV10-3 and TRBJ2-1, with 13 bases that match TRBD2. Per the germline V gene, CDR1 is ENHRY and CDR2 is SYGVKD. Trimming took 7 bases from V and 5 from J; bases not matched to a gene: 5. The CDR3 runs 15 residues. This chain's CDR3 is CAIKTGLAGDNEQFS. CDR3 coding DNA: TGTGCCATCAAGACAGGACTAGCGGGGGACAATGAGCAGTTCTCC.

J is TRBJ2-3 and V is TRBV13; weak D call: TRBD2 (5 bases). The CDR3 spans 17 residues. V lost 3 bases to trimming and J lost 1 base, with 17 bases between them. Germline values: CDR1 PRHDT, CDR2 FYEKMQ (reference sequence). The CDR3 here is CASSFLKTAAGTDTQYF. As DNA, the CDR3 is TGTGCCAGCAGCTTCCTAAAAACAGCGGCGGGCACAGATACGCAGTATTTT. The whole variable domain, remainder taken from reference TRBV13 and TRBJ2-3, is AAGVIQSPRHLIKEKRETATLKCYPIPRHDTVYWYQQGPGQDPQFLISFYEKMQSDKGSIPDRFSAQQFSDYHSELNMSSLELGDSALYFCASSFLKTAAGTDTQYFGPGTRLTVL.

The sample holds many counts of this clonotype. The V and J genes are TRBV5-6 and TRBJ2-1, with D perhaps matching TRBD1 or TRBD2 (5 bases each). The CDR3 has 15 amino acids. Germline loops: CDR1 SGHDT, CDR2 YYEEEE. The V and J ends lost 7 bases and 4 bases respectively, with 18 bases between them. In nucleotides, the CDR3 is TGTGCCAGCTCCGTGGGGACCCGGGAATACAATGAGCAGTTCTTC. It is translated as CASSVGTREYNEQFF.

This clonotype was detected ten times or more. CDR3 region: CASSRRDRVRSNTGELFF. In nucleotides, the CDR3 is TGTGCCAGCAGTCGACGGGACAGGGTTCGGTCGAACACCGGGGAGCTGTTTTTT. The chain couples TRBV2 to TRBJ2-2; 9 bases agree with TRBD1. The CDR3 contains 18 residues. Germline loops: CDR1 SNHLY, CDR2 FYNNEI. Losses at the gene ends were 5 bases for V and 0 bases for J; bases not matched to a gene: 10.

With respect to this clonotype: The junction and the germline gene differ at one end; a read error may be behind it. The V gene is TRBV5-1, the J gene TRBJ2-2; 10 nucleotides match TRBD2. CDR3 length: 15 residues. Germline V gene sequence: CDR1 SGHRS, CDR2 YFSETQ. The CDR3 reads CATSQREGRTGELFF. The CDR3 bases are TGCGCCACCAGCCAGCGGGAGGGCCGGACCGGGGAGCTGTTTTTT.

The rearrangement links TRBV18 to TRBJ2-7, with D tentatively TRBD2 (5 bases). Germline loops: CDR1 KGHSH, CDR2 LQKENI. The CDR3 has 13 amino acids. The ends were cut back, 3 bases at V and 5 bases at J, with 11 bases in the middle. The CDR3 loop is CASSPVYGNEQYF. Written as DNA, the CDR3 is TGTGCCAGCTCACCCGTTTACGGGAACGAGCAGTACTTC.

There are a few counts of this clonotype. The J gene is TRBJ2-7, the V gene TRBV6-1; 16 bases fit TRBD2. Germline V CDR1 and CDR2: MNHNS, SASEGT. V lost 2 bases, J lost 1 base, and 5 bases stayed unmatched. The CDR3 is 18 residues long. CDR3 DNA sequence: TGTGCCAGCAGTGAACCCGGGACTAGCGGGAGGGAGTCCTACGAGCAGTACTTC. Protein product: CASSEPGTSGRESYEQYF.

This clonotype was found many times. The genes are TRBV11-2 and TRBJ1-1, with D possibly being TRBD1 (5 bases). The germline V gene has CDR1 SGHAT and CDR2 FQNNGV. V dropped 5 bases and J dropped 0 bases, with 13 bases sitting between them. CDR3 length: 15 amino acids. The CDR3 region has the DNA TGTGCCAGCAGCGAAACACTAGGGGTGAACACTGAAGCTTTCTTT. It is translated as CASSETLGVNTEAFF.

This clonotype has a handful of counts. The rearrangement joins TRBV5-1 to TRBJ2-1; 12 bases match TRBD2. Germline values: CDR1 SGHRS, CDR2 YFSETQ. V dropped 4 bases and J dropped 5; count of bases not matched to a gene: 16. CDR3 length: 19 amino acids. CDR3 residues: CASSRKGLAGSSTHNEQFF. The CDR3 DNA is TGCGCCAGCAGCAGGAAGGGACTAGCGGGCTCGTCCACACACAATGAGCAGTTCTTC.

This clonotype has a handful of counts. This chain uses TRBV20-1 with TRBJ1-1; D gene ambiguous. The CDR3 is made up of 11 amino acids. The germline V and J ends were trimmed by 3 bases and 11 bases, with 13 bases remaining between them. CDR1 is DFQATT and CDR2 is SNEGSKA in the germline V gene (reference sequence). Here the CDR3 reads CSARTDGRAFF. For the CDR3, the DNA is TGCAGTGCTAGGACCGATGGGAGGGCTTTCTTT.